This T cell receptor (beta chain) was sequenced in a study of cytomegalovirus exposure and HLA in healthy donors. PCR involved 60 Vbeta and 13 Jbeta primers. Produced via immunoSEQ multiplex PCR; TCRdb's table is partial and in-frame only. The profile shows around 100,000 clones, nearly 80% of them singletons. The CDR3 sequence is 14 residues long. V was shortened by 4 bases and J by 4 bases, with 13 bases between the two germline ends. Per germline, CDR1 MNHNY and CDR2 SVGAGI (reference sequence). This receptor was identified in a woman aged 35 to 49 in good health and CMV-seropositive. This rearrangement joins TRBV6-6 to TRBJ1-2, with D possibly being TRBD1 (6 bases). The sample taken for sequencing was PBMCs. CDR3: CASSSGQTSYGYTF. CDR3 bases: TGTGCCAGCAGTTCAGGACAGACCTCCTATGGCTACACCTTC.